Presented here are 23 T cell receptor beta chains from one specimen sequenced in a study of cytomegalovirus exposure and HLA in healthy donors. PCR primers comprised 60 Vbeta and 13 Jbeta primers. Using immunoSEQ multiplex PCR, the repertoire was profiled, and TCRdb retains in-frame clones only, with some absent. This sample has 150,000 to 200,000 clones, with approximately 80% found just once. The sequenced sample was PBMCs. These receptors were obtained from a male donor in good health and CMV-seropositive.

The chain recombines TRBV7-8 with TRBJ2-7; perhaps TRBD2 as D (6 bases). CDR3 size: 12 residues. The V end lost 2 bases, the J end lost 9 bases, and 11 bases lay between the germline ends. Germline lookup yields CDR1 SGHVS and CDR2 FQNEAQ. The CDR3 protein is CASSLRVGGQYF. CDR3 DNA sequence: TGTGCCAGCAGCTTAAGGGTGGGGGGGCAGTACTTC. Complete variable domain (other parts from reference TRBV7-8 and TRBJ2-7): GAGVSQSPRYKVAKRGQDVALRCDPISGHVSLFWYQQALGQGPEFLTYFQNEAQLDKSGLPSDRFFAERPEGSVSTLKIQRTQQEDSAVYLCASSLRVGGQYFGPGTRLTVT.

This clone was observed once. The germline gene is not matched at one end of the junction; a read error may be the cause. The CDR3: CSSSGWRATHTGELFF. CDR3 in DNA: TGTTCCAGCAGCGGATGGAGGGCCACCCACACCGGGGAGCTGTTTTTT. The rearrangement links TRBV7-9 to TRBJ2-2; the D gene is possibly TRBD2 (6 bases). CDR1 and CDR2 from the germline V gene are SEHNR and FQNEAQ (reference sequence). This CDR3 is 16 amino acids long.

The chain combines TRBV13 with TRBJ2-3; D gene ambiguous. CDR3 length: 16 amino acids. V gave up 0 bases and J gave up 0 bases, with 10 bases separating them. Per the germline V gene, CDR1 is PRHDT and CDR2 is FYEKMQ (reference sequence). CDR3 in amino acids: CASSLGVSSSTDTQYF. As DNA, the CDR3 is TGTGCCAGCAGCTTAGGAGTTAGCAGTAGCACAGATACGCAGTATTTT.

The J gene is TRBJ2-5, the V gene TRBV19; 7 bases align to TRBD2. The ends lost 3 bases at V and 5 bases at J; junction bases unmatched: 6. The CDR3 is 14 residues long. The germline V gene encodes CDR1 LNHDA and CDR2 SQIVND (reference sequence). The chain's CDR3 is CASSMAGVGETQYF. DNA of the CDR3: TGTGCCAGTAGTATGGCGGGAGTAGGTGAGACCCAGTACTTC.

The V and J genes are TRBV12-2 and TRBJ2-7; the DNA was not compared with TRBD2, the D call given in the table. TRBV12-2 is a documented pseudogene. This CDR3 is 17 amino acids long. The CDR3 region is CASRAHVGGPFSYEQYF. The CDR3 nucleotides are TGTGCAAGTCGCGCCCACGTGGGCGGGCCCTTCTCCTACGAGCAGTACTTC.

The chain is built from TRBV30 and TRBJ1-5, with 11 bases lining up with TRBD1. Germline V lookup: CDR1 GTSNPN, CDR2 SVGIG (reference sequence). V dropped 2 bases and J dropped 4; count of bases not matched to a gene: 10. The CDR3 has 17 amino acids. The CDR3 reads CAWSNGQGALGNQPQHF. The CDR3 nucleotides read TGTGCCTGGAGTAACGGACAGGGGGCTCTTGGGAATCAGCCCCAGCATTTT.

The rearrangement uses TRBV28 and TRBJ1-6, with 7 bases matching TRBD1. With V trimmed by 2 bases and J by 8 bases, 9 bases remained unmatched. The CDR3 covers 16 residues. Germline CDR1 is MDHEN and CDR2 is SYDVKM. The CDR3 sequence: CASSLGRDRVDSPLHF. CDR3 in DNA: TGTGCCAGCAGTTTAGGCCGGGACAGAGTAGATTCACCCCTCCACTTT.

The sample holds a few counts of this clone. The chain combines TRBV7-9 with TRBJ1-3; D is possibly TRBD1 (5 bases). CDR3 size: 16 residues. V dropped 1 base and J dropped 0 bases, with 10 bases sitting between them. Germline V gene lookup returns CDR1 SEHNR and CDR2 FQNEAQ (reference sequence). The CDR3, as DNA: TGTGCCAGCAGCTTAGGTTCACAGGCCTCTGGAAACACCATATATTTT. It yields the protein CASSLGSQASGNTIYF.

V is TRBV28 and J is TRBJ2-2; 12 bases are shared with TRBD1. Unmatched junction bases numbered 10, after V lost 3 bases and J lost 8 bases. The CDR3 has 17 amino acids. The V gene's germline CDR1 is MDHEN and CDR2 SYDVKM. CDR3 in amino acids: CASSFYWDRGLAGELFF. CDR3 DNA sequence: TGTGCCAGCAGTTTCTACTGGGACAGGGGGCTTGCGGGGGAGCTGTTTTTT. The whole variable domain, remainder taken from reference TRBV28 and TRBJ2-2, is DVKVTQSSRYLVKRTGEKVFLECVQDMDHENMFWYRQDPGLGLRLIYFSYDVKMKEKGDIPEGYSVSREKKERFSLILESASTNQTSMYLCASSFYWDRGLAGELFFGEGSRLTVL.

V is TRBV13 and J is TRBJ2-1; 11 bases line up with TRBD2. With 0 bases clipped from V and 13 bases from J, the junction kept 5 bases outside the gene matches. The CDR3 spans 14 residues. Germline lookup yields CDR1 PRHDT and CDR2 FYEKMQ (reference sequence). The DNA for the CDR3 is TGTGCCAGCAGCTTAGGTAGCGGGAGGGCCTCACAGTTCTTC. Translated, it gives CASSLGSGRASQFF.

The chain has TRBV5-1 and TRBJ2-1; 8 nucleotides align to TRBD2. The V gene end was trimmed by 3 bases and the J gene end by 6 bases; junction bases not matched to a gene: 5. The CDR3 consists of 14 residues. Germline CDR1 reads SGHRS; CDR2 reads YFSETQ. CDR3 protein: CASSSGTSINEQFF. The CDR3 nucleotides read TGCGCCAGCAGCTCCGGGACTAGTATCAATGAGCAGTTCTTC.

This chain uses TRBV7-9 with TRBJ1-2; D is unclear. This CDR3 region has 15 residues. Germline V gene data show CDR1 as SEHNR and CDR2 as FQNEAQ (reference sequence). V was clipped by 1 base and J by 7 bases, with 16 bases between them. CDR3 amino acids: CASSLGGGIGSGYTF. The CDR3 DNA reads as TGTGCCAGCAGCTTAGGCGGAGGTATTGGGAGTGGCTACACCTTC.

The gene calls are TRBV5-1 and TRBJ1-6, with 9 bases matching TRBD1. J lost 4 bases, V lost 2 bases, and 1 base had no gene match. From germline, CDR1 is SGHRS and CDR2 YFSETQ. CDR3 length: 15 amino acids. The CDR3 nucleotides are TGCGCCAGCAGCTTACAGGGGGCTTATAATTCACCCCTCCACTTT. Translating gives CASSLQGAYNSPLHF.

CDR3 residues: CASSGHREGRSTQYF. CDR3 sequence (DNA): TGTGCCAGCAGCGGGCACAGGGAGGGACGGAGTACGCAGTATTTT. The rearrangement links TRBV9 to TRBJ2-3, with D possibly being TRBD2 (7 bases). There are 15 residues in the CDR3. Per the germline V gene, CDR1 is SGDLS and CDR2 is YYNGEE. Trimming shortened V by 3 bases and J by 8 bases, and 19 bases separated the two germline ends.

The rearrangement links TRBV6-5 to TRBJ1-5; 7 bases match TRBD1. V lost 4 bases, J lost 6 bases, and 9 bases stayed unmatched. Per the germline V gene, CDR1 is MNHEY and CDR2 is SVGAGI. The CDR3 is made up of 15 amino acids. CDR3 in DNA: TGTGCCAGCAGTTCAGCGGGGGGGGACAGTCAGCCCCAGCATTTT. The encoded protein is CASSSAGGDSQPQHF.

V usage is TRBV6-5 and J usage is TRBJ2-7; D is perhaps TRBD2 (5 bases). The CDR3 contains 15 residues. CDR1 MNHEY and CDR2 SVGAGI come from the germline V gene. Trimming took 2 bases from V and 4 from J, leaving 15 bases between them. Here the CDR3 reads CASSYVASRVYEQYF. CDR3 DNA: TGTGCCAGCAGTTACGTAGCTAGCAGAGTTTACGAGCAGTACTTC.

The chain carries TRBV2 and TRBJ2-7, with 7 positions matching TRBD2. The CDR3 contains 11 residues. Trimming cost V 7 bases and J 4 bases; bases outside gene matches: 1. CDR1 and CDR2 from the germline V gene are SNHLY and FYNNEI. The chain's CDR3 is CASNGRYEQYF. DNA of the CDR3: TGTGCCAGCAACGGGAGGTACGAGCAGTACTTC.

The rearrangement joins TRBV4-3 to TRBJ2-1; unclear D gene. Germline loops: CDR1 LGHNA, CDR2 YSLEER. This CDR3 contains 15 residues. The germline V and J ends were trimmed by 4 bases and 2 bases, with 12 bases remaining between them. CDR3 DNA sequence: TGCGCCAGCAGCCGGAACGGTCTAGCCTACAATGAGCAGTTCTTC. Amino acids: CASSRNGLAYNEQFF.

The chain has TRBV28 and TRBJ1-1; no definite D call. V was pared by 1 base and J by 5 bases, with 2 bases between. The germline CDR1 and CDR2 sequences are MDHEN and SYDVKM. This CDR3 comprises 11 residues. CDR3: CASSLSTEAFF. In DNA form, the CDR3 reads TGTGCCAGCAGTTTATCGACTGAAGCTTTCTTT.

The CDR3 loop is CASSPQGQGLEQFF. CDR3 coding DNA: TGTGCCAGCAGCCCCCAGGGACAGGGCTTGGAGCAGTTCTTC. The gene calls are TRBV7-2 and TRBJ2-1; 9 bases line up with TRBD1. V dropped 5 bases and J dropped 10; count of bases not matched to a gene: 9. Germline CDR1 reads SGHTA; CDR2 reads FQGNSA. The CDR3 runs to 14 residues.

The CDR3 loop is CASSVQGGYGNTIYF. The CDR3 DNA reads TGTGCCAGCAGTGTGCAGGGAGGCTATGGAAACACCATATATTTT. This chain links TRBV6-1 with TRBJ1-3; a possible D gene is TRBD1 (5 bases). CDR3 length: 15 amino acids. V dropped 4 bases and J dropped 3 bases, with 13 bases sitting between them. CDR1 is MNHNS, CDR2 SASEGT, per germline.

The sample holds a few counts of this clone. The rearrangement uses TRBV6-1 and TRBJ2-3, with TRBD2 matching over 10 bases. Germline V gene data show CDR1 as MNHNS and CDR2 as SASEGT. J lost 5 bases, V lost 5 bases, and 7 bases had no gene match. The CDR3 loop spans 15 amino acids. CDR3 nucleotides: TGTGCCAGCAGTCCCAGCGGGAGGGCGGGAGATACGCAGTATTTT. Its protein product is CASSPSGRAGDTQYF.

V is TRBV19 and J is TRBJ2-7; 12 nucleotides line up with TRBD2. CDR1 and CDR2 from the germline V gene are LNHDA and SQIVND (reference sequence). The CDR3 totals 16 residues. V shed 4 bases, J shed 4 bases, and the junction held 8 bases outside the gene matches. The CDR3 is CASSTLTTSGSYEQYF. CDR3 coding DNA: TGTGCCAGTAGTACCTTGACGACTAGCGGGAGTTACGAGCAGTACTTC.